This TCR beta chain was sequenced in a study of shared clonotypes between healthy human individuals. Germline V gene data show CDR1 as MNHNY and CDR2 as SVGAGI (reference sequence). The CDR3 contains 13 residues. Trimming shortened V by 8 bases and J by 1 base, and 11 bases separated the two germline ends. A deep-level run was used for the assay. Here immunoSEQ multiplex PCR was the method, and the copy in TCRdb shows in-frame clones only, minus some. The sample yields roughly 2.5 million clones, 85% to 95% seen once. The chain combines TRBV6-6 with TRBJ2-5, with D possibly called TRBD1 or TRBD2 (6 bases each). Sequencing was performed on naive CD4+ T cells sorted from blood. As for subset: CD45RA+ positively selected. The clonotype was recovered from a man aged 18 to 30 in good health. The CDR3 sequence is CASLRGAQETQYF. The DNA for the CDR3 is TGTGCCAGCCTAAGGGGGGCCCAAGAGACCCAGTACTTC.